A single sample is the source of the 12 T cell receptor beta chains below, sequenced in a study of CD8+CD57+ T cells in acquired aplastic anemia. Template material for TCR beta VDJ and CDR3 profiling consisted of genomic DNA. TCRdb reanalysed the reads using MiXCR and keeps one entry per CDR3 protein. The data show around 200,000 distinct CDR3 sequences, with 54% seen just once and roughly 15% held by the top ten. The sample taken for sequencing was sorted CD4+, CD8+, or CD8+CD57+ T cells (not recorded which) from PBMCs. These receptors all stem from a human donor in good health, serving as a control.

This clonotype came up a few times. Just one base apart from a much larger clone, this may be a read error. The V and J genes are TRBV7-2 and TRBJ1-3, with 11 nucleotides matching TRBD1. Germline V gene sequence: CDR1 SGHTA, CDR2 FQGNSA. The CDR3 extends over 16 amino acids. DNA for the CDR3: TGTGCCGGCAGCTTAGGGACAGGGGGGGCTGGAAACACCATATATTTT. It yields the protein CAGSLGTGGAGNTIYF.

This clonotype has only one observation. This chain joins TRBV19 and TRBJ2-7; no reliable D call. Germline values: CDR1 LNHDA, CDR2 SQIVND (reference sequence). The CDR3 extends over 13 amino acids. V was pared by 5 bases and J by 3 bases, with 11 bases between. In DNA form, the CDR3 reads TGTGCCAGTAGTGTCGGCGGAGTCTACGAGCAGTACTTC. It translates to CASSVGGVYEQYF.

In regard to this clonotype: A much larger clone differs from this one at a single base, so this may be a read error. CDR3 bases: TGTGCCAGCAGTTTACAAGCGGACAGGGGACGAGCTCTCTTT. It is translated as CASSLQADRGRALF. The chain recombines TRBV6-5 with TRBJ1-1, with TRBD1 matching 9 bases. This CDR3 spans 14 amino acids. Germline CDR1 and CDR2: MNHEY and SVGAGI.

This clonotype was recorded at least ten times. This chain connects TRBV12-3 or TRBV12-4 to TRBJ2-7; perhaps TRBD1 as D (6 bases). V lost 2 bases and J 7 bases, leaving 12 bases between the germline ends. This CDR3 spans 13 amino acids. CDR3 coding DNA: TGTGCCAGCAGTTTAAACAGGGCCAGGGAGCAGTACTTC. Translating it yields CASSLNRAREQYF.

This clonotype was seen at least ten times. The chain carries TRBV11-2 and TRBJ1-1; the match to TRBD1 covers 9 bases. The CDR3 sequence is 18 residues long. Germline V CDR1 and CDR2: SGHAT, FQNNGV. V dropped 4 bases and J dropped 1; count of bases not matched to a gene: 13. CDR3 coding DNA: TGTGCCAGCAGCTCGGTCTCCGGGACAGGGCGGAGGAACACTGAAGCTTTCTTT. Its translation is CASSSVSGTGRRNTEAFF.

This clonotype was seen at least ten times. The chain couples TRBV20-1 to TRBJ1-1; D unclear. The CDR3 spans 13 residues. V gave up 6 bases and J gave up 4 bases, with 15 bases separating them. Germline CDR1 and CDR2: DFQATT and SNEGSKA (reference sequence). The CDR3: CSATEGYSTEAFF. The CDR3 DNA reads TGCAGTGCAACCGAGGGTTATTCCACTGAAGCTTTCTTT.

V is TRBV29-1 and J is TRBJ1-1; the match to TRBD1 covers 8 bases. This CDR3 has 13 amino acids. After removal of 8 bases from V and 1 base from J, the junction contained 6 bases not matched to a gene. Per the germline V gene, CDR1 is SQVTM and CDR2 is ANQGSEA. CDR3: CSSPGQENTEAFF. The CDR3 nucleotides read TGCAGCAGCCCGGGACAGGAGAACACTGAAGCTTTCTTT.

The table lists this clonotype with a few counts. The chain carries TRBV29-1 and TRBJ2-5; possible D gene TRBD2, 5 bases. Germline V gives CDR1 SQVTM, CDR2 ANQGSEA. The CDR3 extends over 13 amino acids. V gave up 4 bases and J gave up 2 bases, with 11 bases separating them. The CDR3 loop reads CSVGGESQETQYF. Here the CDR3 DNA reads TGCAGCGTTGGGGGAGAAAGTCAAGAGACCCAGTACTTC.

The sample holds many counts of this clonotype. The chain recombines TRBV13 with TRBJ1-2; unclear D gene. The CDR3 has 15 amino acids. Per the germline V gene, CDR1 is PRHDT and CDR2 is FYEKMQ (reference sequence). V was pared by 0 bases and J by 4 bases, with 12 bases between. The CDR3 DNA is TGTGCCAGCAGCTTAGGTGGAGGGAGGGTCTATGGCTACACCTTC. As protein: CASSLGGGRVYGYTF.

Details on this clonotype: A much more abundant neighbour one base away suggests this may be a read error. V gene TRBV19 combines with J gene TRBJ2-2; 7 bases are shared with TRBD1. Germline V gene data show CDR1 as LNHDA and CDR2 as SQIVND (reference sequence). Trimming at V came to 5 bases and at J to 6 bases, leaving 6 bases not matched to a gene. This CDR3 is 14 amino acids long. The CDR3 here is CASSQTGEAGELFF. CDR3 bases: TGTGCCAGTAGTCAAACAGGGGAAGCCGGGGAGCTGTTTTTT.

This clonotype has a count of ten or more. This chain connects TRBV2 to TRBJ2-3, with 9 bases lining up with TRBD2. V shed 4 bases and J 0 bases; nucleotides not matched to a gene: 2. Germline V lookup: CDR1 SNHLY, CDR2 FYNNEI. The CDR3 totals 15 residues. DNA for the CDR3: TGTGCCAGCAGTGCCCTAGCGGGGAGCACAGATACGCAGTATTTT. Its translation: CASSALAGSTDTQYF.

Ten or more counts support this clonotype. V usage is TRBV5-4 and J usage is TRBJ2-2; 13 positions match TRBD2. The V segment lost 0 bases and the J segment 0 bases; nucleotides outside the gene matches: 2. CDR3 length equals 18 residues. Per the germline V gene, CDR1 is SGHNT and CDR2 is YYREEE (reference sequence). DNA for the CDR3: TGTGCCAGCAGCTTGGGGGGACTAGCGGGAACGAACACCGGGGAGCTGTTTTTT. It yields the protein CASSLGGLAGTNTGELFF.